These 12 T cell receptor beta chains share one sample of origin, sequenced in a study of T cells after somatic rescue of genetic block (dated by TCRdb to the early 2020s). The library relied on the immunoSEQ multiplex PCR assay. TCRdb stores this immuneACCESS table with in-frame sequences only. Part of the clones is absent; in the studies checked, under half of the shortfall reflects unresolved V genes, and no reason is known for the rest. This sample holds around 70,000 clones; approximately 90% were observed only once. The top ten clonotypes cover 2.9% of the sample. The sequenced sample consisted of peripheral blood mononuclear cells (PBMCs). These receptors originate from a middle-aged man.

The chain has TRBV7-3 and TRBJ2-7; D not certain. The germline CDR1 and CDR2 sequences are SGHTA and FQGTGA. Between the trimmed V and J ends, which lost 2 bases and 3 bases, there was a span of 11 bases. This CDR3 is built from 14 residues. CDR3 residues: CASSLGHGDYEQYF. In DNA form, the CDR3 reads TGTGCCAGCAGCTTAGGCCACGGCGACTACGAGCAGTACTTC.

The chain has TRBV7-9 and TRBJ2-3; 7 bases are shared with TRBD2. V shed 9 bases, J shed 0 bases, and the junction held 6 bases outside the gene matches. The CDR3 is 14 residues long. Germline V gene lookup returns CDR1 SEHNR and CDR2 FQNEAQ (reference sequence). The CDR3 here is CASWEGLSTDTQYF. The CDR3 DNA reads as TGTGCCAGTTGGGAGGGATTGAGCACAGATACGCAGTATTTT.

This chain joins TRBV28 and TRBJ2-7, with 11 bases lining up with TRBD2. Germline V gene data show CDR1 as MDHEN and CDR2 as SYDVKM. The V gene end was trimmed by 5 bases and the J gene end by 0 bases; junction bases not matched to a gene: 15. This CDR3 comprises 19 residues. The CDR3 is CASSPPGTSGIQSSYEQYF. CDR3 coding DNA: TGTGCCAGCAGTCCACCCGGGACTAGCGGAATCCAAAGCTCCTACGAGCAGTACTTC.

This clone was counted once. The chain couples TRBV7-2 to TRBJ1-3; D remains unclear. CDR1 is SGHTA and CDR2 is FQGNSA in the germline V gene. V was cut by 1 base and J by 0 bases, with 10 bases left in between. This CDR3 spans 16 amino acids. The CDR3 DNA follows: TGTGCCAGCAGCTTAGTTACCGCCGCCTCTGGAAACACCATATATTTT. This gives the protein CASSLVTAASGNTIYF.

The V call is TRBV5-8, the J call TRBJ2-1; D call uncertain. Germline V gives CDR1 SGHTS, CDR2 YDEGEE. Trimming removed 2 bases from V and 8 bases from J, with 20 bases in between. This CDR3 is 16 amino acids long. In DNA, the CDR3 is TGTGCCAGCAGCTTTTCCGCCGTGATGGCCTGGGATGAGCAGTTCTTC. Translating gives CASSFSAVMAWDEQFF.

Written as DNA, the CDR3 is TGTGCCAGCAGCCAGCGGGGTGCCGGGCCTGAGCAGTACTTC. Protein sequence: CASSQRGAGPEQYF. The chain couples TRBV14 to TRBJ2-7; a possible D gene is TRBD2 (6 bases). Looked up from germline, CDR1 is SGHDN and CDR2 is FVKESK. The CDR3 spans 14 residues. The germline V and J ends were trimmed by 3 bases and 7 bases, with 16 bases remaining between them.

The chain links TRBV5-8 to TRBJ1-2; 10 nucleotides align to TRBD1. Germline-derived CDR1 and CDR2 are SGHTS and YDEGEE. This CDR3 contains 14 residues. With 7 bases clipped from V and 3 bases from J, the junction kept 6 bases outside the gene matches. This chain's CDR3 is CASRGQGPYYGYTF. The CDR3 DNA is TGTGCCAGCCGGGGACAGGGGCCCTACTATGGCTACACCTTC.

This rearrangement joins TRBV11-2 to TRBJ2-7; possibly TRBD2 for D (5 bases). Between the trimmed V and J ends, which lost 0 bases and 4 bases, there was a span of 13 bases. Per germline, CDR1 SGHAT and CDR2 FQNNGV. The CDR3 length is 15 residues. CDR3 bases: TGTGCCAGCAGCTTAGAAACAGATCCGGGGTACGAGCAGTACTTC. Protein product: CASSLETDPGYEQYF.

For this clone: Other DNA sequences in this specimen translate into the identical CDR3. The chain carries TRBV2 and TRBJ1-2; TRBD1 matches 7 bases. V lost 4 bases to trimming and J lost 4 bases; unmatched junction nucleotides: 3. Germline assignment: CDR1 SNHLY and CDR2 FYNNEI. The CDR3 runs 13 residues. The CDR3 reads CASSGDSTYGYTF. CDR3 in DNA: TGTGCCAGCAGTGGGGACAGCACCTATGGCTACACCTTC.

The chain uses TRBV9 and TRBJ1-2, with D perhaps TRBD1 (6 bases). Trimming took 0 bases from V and 4 from J, leaving 13 bases between them. Per the germline V gene, CDR1 is SGDLS and CDR2 is YYNGEE. This CDR3 region has 15 residues. The CDR3 nucleotides read TGTGCCAGCAGCGTAGGGAGGGGGGTCCTCTATGGCTACACCTTC. Encoded protein: CASSVGRGVLYGYTF.

The V call is TRBV7-8, the J call TRBJ2-7; 7 positions match TRBD1. Germline CDR1 is SGHVS and CDR2 is FQNEAQ. V gave up 4 bases and J gave up 0 bases; unmatched junction bases: 3. This CDR3 spans 14 amino acids. In DNA form, the CDR3 reads TGTGCCAGCAGCTCGGACAGGAGCTCCTACGAGCAGTACTTC. This sequence encodes CASSSDRSSYEQYF.

This clone has a single count. The chain has TRBV19 and TRBJ2-2; D gene uncertain. The CDR3 is made up of 12 amino acids. Germline CDR1 and CDR2: LNHDA and SQIVND (reference sequence). V dropped 7 bases and J dropped 5 bases, with 8 bases sitting between them. The DNA for the CDR3 is TGTGCCAGTACGGTCCCAACCGGGGAGCTGTTTTTT. Amino acids: CASTVPTGELFF.